These T cell receptor beta chains were read from a single sample in a study of shared T cell receptors in the human thymus. Assay used: immunoSEQ multiplex PCR; TCRdb lists only in-frame clones, some missing. Of hundreds of thousands of clones listed, approximately 95% are singletons. The sequenced sample was thymocytes. All receptors derive from a human donor. CDR3s include the opening cysteine and the closing phenylalanine or tryptophan. D genes are given only for firm matches. The listing skips clone size in some rows; elsewhere it reads once, few, many or a size class.

j_call,d_call,v_call,clone_size,cdr3_aa,cdr3_nt
TRBJ1-1,.,TRBV9,.,CASSPHLKVNTEAFF,TGTGCCAGCAGCCCACACCTAAAAGTGAACACTGAAGCTTTCTTT
TRBJ2-3,TRBD2,TRBV7-2,once,CASSLEKGLAGVADTQYF,TGTGCCAGCAGCTTAGAGAAAGGGCTAGCGGGAGTCGCAGATACGCAGTATTTT
TRBJ2-7,.,TRBV5-6,.,CASSSRAGTRTAEQYF,TGTGCCAGCAGCTCTCGGGCGGGCACCAGGACAGCCGAGCAGTACTTC
TRBJ2-1,.,TRBV28,.,CASSKDRNGGIHNEQFF,TGTGCCAGCAGTAAAGACCGTAACGGAGGAATTCACAATGAGCAGTTCTTC
TRBJ2-1,TRBD1,TRBV6-5,.,CASSQIQGRNEQFF,TGTGCCAGCAGTCAAATACAGGGGCGCAATGAGCAGTTCTTC
TRBJ2-7,.,TRBV30,.,CAWSVEGWPYEQYF,TGTGCCTGGAGTGTAGAGGGGTGGCCCTACGAGCAGTACTTC
TRBJ1-5,.,TRBV1,.,CPQGWVKRNSNQPQHF,TGCCCCCAAGGGTGGGTGAAACGCAATAGCAATCAGCCCCAGCATTTT
TRBJ1-2,.,TRBV5-4,.,CASSPPLDVYGYTF,TGTGCCAGCAGTCCGCCACTTGACGTCTATGGCTACACCTTC
TRBJ1-5,.,TRBV28,few,CASSLIPAQPQHF,TGTGCCAGCAGTTTAATCCCTGCGCAGCCCCAGCATTTT
TRBJ1-1,.,TRBV19,once,CASNPSRRGSYTEAFF,TGTGCCAGTAACCCTTCCCGGAGAGGGTCCTACACTGAAGCTTTCTTT
TRBJ2-7,TRBD1,TRBV11-2,.,CASSLAGGLYEQYF,TGTGCCAGCAGCTTGGCAGGGGGTTTGTACGAGCAGTACTTC
TRBJ2-3,TRBD2,TRBV10-3,.,CATFDLPTSGRFNTQYF,TGTGCCACCTTCGACCTACCGACTAGCGGGAGGTTCAATACGCAGTATTTT
TRBJ2-7,.,TRBV27,.,CASKGGRDHYEQYF,TGTGCCAGCAAGGGGGGAAGGGACCACTACGAGCAGTACTTC
TRBJ2-1,TRBD2,TRBV4-1,.,CASSQEGPTSGRSRYNEQFF,TGCGCCAGCAGCCAAGAGGGCCCTACTAGCGGGAGGTCGCGGTACAATGAGCAGTTCTTC
TRBJ1-3,.,TRBV4-2,once,CASSHKRRGAVGNTIYF,TGTGCCAGCAGCCACAAGAGAAGGGGCGCGGTAGGAAACACCATATATTTT
TRBJ2-7,.,TRBV19,.,CASSAGLGYEQYF,TGTGCCAGTAGCGCAGGGCTCGGCTACGAGCAGTACTTC
TRBJ2-3,.,TRBV28,.,CASSPRRITDTQYF,TGTGCCAGCAGTCCCCGACGGATCACAGATACGCAGTATTTT
TRBJ2-7,TRBD1,TRBV5-3,.,CARSGGQPLTNEQYF,TGTGCCAGAAGCGGGGGACAGCCCTTAACTAACGAGCAGTACTTC
TRBJ2-4,.,TRBV7-2,.,CASSPRVGRAKNIQYF,TGTGCCAGCAGCCCCCGTGTGGGGCGGGCCAAAAACATTCAGTACTTC
TRBJ2-1,.,TRBV6-8,.,CASSYQPMMRGEQFF,TGTGCCAGCAGTTACCAACCGATGATGAGGGGTGAGCAGTTCTTC
TRBJ2-1,.,TRBV19,.,CASSPGRGILVHEQFF,TGTGCCAGTAGCCCAGGTCGGGGTATCCTGGTCCATGAGCAGTTCTTC
TRBJ1-4,.,TRBV28,.,CASSSSGKRNEKLFF,TGTGCCAGCAGTTCATCAGGGAAACGTAATGAAAAACTGTTTTTT
TRBJ2-1,.,TRBV7-3,.,CASSLFYRVKDEQFF,TGTGCCAGCAGCTTATTCTACAGGGTTAAGGATGAGCAGTTCTTC
TRBJ2-5,.,TRBV28,.,CALPVGKTQYF,TGTGCTCTCCCGGTGGGGAAGACCCAGTACTTC
TRBJ1-2,TRBD1,TRBV14,.,CASSQGNLTGEWGYTF,TGTGCCAGCAGCCAAGGGAACCTAACAGGGGAATGGGGCTACACCTTC
TRBJ2-7,TRBD1,TRBV28,once,CASRRDRDSYEQYF,TGTGCCAGCAGGCGGGACAGGGATTCCTACGAGCAGTACTTC
TRBJ2-1,.,TRBV5-1,.,CASSFPNFYNEQFF,TGCGCCAGCAGCTTCCCCAACTTCTACAATGAGCAGTTCTTC
TRBJ2-7,.,TRBV11-3,.,CASSIGRNYEQYF,TGTGCCAGCAGTATAGGACGGAACTACGAGCAGTACTTC
TRBJ2-2,.,TRBV13,once,CASSYRENGELFF,TGTGCCAGCAGCTACAGGGAAAACGGGGAGCTGTTTTTT
TRBJ2-7,.,TRBV6-6,.,CASSYDRDQQYF,TGTGCCAGCAGTTACGACCGGGACCAACAGTACTTC
TRBJ1-1,TRBD1,TRBV5-3,.,CAYPGQGGNTEAFF,TGTGCCTACCCGGGACAGGGAGGGAACACTGAAGCTTTCTTT
TRBJ1-6,TRBD1,TRBV5-6,.,CASSPSTGGADSPLHF,TGTGCCAGCAGCCCCTCGACAGGGGGCGCCGATTCACCCCTCCACTTT
TRBJ2-3,TRBD1,TRBV2,.,CASSEALRGTDTQYF,TGTGCCAGCAGTGAAGCGCTCAGGGGGACAGATACGCAGTATTTT
TRBJ1-4,.,TRBV23-1,.,CASSQSNGEGEKLFF,TGCGCCAGCAGTCAATCAAACGGGGAAGGCGAAAAACTGTTTTTT
TRBJ1-3,.,TRBV5-6,.,CATDQEGSGGNTIYF,TGTGCCACCGATCAAGAGGGAAGTGGTGGAAACACCATATATTTT
TRBJ2-1,.,TRBV6-1,.,CASSEGGGAYNEQFF,TGTGCCAGCAGTGAAGGGGGCGGCGCCTACAATGAGCAGTTCTTC
TRBJ1-3,.,TRBV30,few,CAWKTPTLRNTIYF,TGTGCCTGGAAAACTCCGACTCTGAGAAACACCATATATTTT
TRBJ2-3,TRBD1,TRBV27,.,CASSWLGTGGRTDTQYF,TGTGCCAGCAGTTGGTTGGGGACAGGGGGCCGCACAGATACGCAGTATTTT